This TCR beta chain was profiled in a study of shared clonotypes between healthy human individuals. The deep-level immunoSEQ assay was used. TCRdb keeps only in-frame clones here, not all; method: immunoSEQ multiplex PCR. In the table there are about 2.4 million clones, roughly 93% of which are singletons. CDR1 is KGHSH and CDR2 is LQKENI in the germline V gene. V was trimmed by 0 bases and J by 4 bases, leaving 12 bases between them. The CDR3 spans 15 residues. Sequenced input: naive CD4+ T cells from PBMCs. Indicated subset: CD45RA+ positively selected. This sequence was found in a man younger than 30 in good health. Some clones in this sample may be carry-over from other donors' samples. The rearrangement links TRBV18 to TRBJ2-5; D call uncertain. The chain's CDR3 is CASSPPSGVGETQYF. CDR3 coding DNA: TGTGCCAGCTCACCACCATCAGGAGTGGGAGAGACCCAGTACTTC.